The present TCR beta chain was sequenced within a study of control samples from healthy donors and cancer patients. TCRdb's table, derived via immunoSEQ multiplex PCR, lists solely in-frame clones and lacks some. The sample lists about 180,000 clones; nearly 90% were seen once. Trimming took 6 bases from V and 4 from J; bases not matched to a gene: 8. Germline V gene sequence: CDR1 ENHRY, CDR2 SYGVKD. This CDR3 region has 15 residues. The source is a woman between 45 and 65 years old in good health. This chain joins TRBV10-3 and TRBJ1-1; 10 nucleotides match TRBD1. Sequencing was carried out using blood. CDR3 nucleotides: TGTGCCATCAGGGCGCCGGGACAGGGGAGCACTGAAGCTTTCTTT. It codes for CAIRAPGQGSTEAFF.